This T cell receptor (beta chain) was observed in a study of T cell repertoires in cytomegalovirus infection. Study-wide background: An indication of both CMV infection and matching HLA type came from public TCR beta signatures. Study-wide findings and caveats: In two of eight donors, the top clonotype was HLA-C-restricted CMV-specific.

TCRdb redid the calling of the reads with MiXCR, one entry per CDR3 protein. This sample has 700,000 to 850,000 distinct CDR3 sequences; about 30% occur once, and the top ten carry under 15%. Germline assignment: CDR1 MGHDK and CDR2 SYGVNS. Trimming took off 0 bases at V and 6 bases at J, with 14 bases between the two ends. CDR3 size: 15 residues. In the case of this clonotype: Its antigen is not identified.

Sequencing used cultured CD8+ T cells from PBMCs, obtained from culture after CMV antigen stimulation. This chain connects TRBV25-1 to TRBJ1-2; D call uncertain. The TCR comes from a human donor in good health (CMV status not recorded). Some clones in this sample may be carry-over from other donors' samples. The CDR3 here is CASSEYRGSKDGYTF. The CDR3 bases are TGTGCCAGCAGTGAATATCGCGGCAGCAAGGATGGCTACACCTTC.